This TCR beta chain came from a study of shared clonotypes between healthy human individuals. The protocol was immunoSEQ multiplex PCR, while the TCRdb copy is restricted to in-frame clones and leaves out a portion. The table lists roughly 2.6 million clones, approximately 90% of them singletons. Germline lookup yields CDR1 MNHEY and CDR2 SVGAGI. There are 14 residues in the CDR3. V was pared by 6 bases and J by 3 bases, with 5 bases of the junction left unmatched. The receptor comes from a man between 18 and 35 years old in good health. The chain uses TRBV6-5 and TRBJ2-1; 7 bases are shared with TRBD2. The material sequenced was naive CD4+ T cells sorted from blood. This sample's subset: CD45RA+ positively selected. CDR3 protein: CASRSGGIYNEQFF. The CDR3 DNA is TGTGCCAGCAGATCCGGGGGGATCTACAATGAGCAGTTCTTC.